The 8 T cell receptor beta chains presented below share a single source sample, sequenced in a study of early T cells in non-severe SARS-CoV-2 infection. TCRdb used MiXCR to reprocess the 5' RACE reads, holding one entry per CDR3 protein. Seen here are about 55,000 distinct CDR3 sequences, about 15% observed once, and the top ten hold over 8%. The specimen was whole blood, collected at baseline. The origin of the receptors is an adult who was a healthcare worker with PCR-confirmed SARS-CoV-2 infection or an uninfected control (not recorded which).

This clonotype was detected only a few times. The chain joins TRBV12-3 or TRBV12-4 to TRBJ1-5, with D unclear. Trimming shortened V by 7 bases and J by 0 bases, and 7 bases separated the two germline ends. The CDR3 extends over 13 amino acids. In nucleotides, the CDR3 is TGTGCCAGCACACGGGATAGCAATCAGCCCCAGCATTTT. This translates into CASTRDSNQPQHF.

The sample holds a few counts of this clonotype. The chain joins TRBV18 to TRBJ2-3; D ambiguous. Trimming stripped 0 bases from V and 4 bases from J, with 5 bases between. The CDR3 loop spans 13 amino acids. Germline CDR1 KGHSH, CDR2 LQKENI. In DNA, the CDR3 is TGTGCCAGCTCACCACCGGGGTCAGATACGCAGTATTTT. Protein sequence: CASSPPGSDTQYF.

This clonotype has a count of ten or more. The chain couples TRBV25-1 to TRBJ2-7; D remains unclear. CDR3 length: 11 residues. Trimming stripped 1 base from V and 5 bases from J, with 3 bases between. CDR1 and CDR2 (germline): MGHDK, SYGVNS. The CDR3 sequence is CASSEFDEQYF. In DNA form, the CDR3 reads TGTGCCAGCAGTGAATTTGACGAGCAGTACTTC.

Only a few counts were recorded for this clonotype. This rearrangement joins TRBV5-1 to TRBJ2-3, with D possibly TRBD2 on 6 matching bases. V was shortened by 3 bases and J by 1 base, with 9 bases between the two germline ends. The CDR3 is made up of 14 amino acids. Per the germline V gene, CDR1 is SGHRS and CDR2 is YFSETQ. DNA for the CDR3: TGCGCCAGCAGCTCGTCGGGAGGCACAGATACGCAGTATTTT. Translated: CASSSSGGTDTQYF.

In this sample, this clonotype turned up a few times. The rearrangement joins TRBV5-4 to TRBJ2-3, with TRBD2 matching over 13 bases. The CDR3 runs to 16 residues. J lost 4 bases, V lost 4 bases, and 6 bases had no gene match. Germline loops: CDR1 SGHNT, CDR2 YYREEE (reference sequence). CDR3 region: CASSTKLAGGPDTQYF. For the CDR3, the DNA is TGTGCCAGCAGCACAAAACTAGCGGGAGGGCCAGATACGCAGTATTTT.

J is TRBJ2-2 and V is TRBV5-1, with D hard to call. V dropped 0 bases and J dropped 4 bases, with 7 bases sitting between them. The CDR3 extends over 14 amino acids. In germline, CDR1 is SGHRS, CDR2 YFSETQ. The CDR3 sequence: CASSLDGSTGELFF. The CDR3 DNA sequence: TGCGCCAGCAGCTTGGATGGGTCCACCGGGGAGCTGTTTTTT.

This clonotype was observed a few times. The chain couples TRBV6-5 to TRBJ2-7, with 11 bases lining up with TRBD2. The V and J ends lost 5 bases and 2 bases, in that order; junction bases with no gene match: 5. Looked up from germline, CDR1 is MNHEY and CDR2 is SVGAGI. The CDR3 totals 15 residues. This chain's CDR3 is CASSDTSGSPYEQYF. In DNA form, the CDR3 reads TGTGCCAGCAGTGATACTAGCGGGAGCCCCTACGAGCAGTACTTC.

This clonotype has more than one count but fewer than ten. The J gene is TRBJ2-7, the V gene TRBV4-1, with 7 nucleotides matching TRBD1. V was clipped by 0 bases and J by 6 bases; unmatched bases: 11. CDR3 length: 16 residues. Per germline, CDR1 MGHRA and CDR2 YSYEKL. CDR3 sequence (DNA): TGCGCCAGCAGCCAAGATTTTGGGACAGATATTGGCGAGCAGTACTTC. This sequence encodes CASSQDFGTDIGEQYF.